The present T cell receptor (beta chain) was sequenced within a study of spatial heterogeneity in lung cancer. The CDR3 has 16 amino acids. The V end lost 0 bases, the J end lost 2 bases, and 12 bases lay between the germline ends. Germline V gene data show CDR1 as MNHEY and CDR2 as SVGEGT. TCRdb reanalysed the 5' RACE reads using MiXCR and keeps one entry per CDR3 protein. This table has 72,000 or so distinct CDR3 sequences, around 8.9% appearing once. In this sample, this clonotype turned up a few times. Time point of the sample: blood at routine non-recurrence follow-up after resection. The sequence derives from a female donor with early-stage non-small cell lung cancer. This rearrangement joins TRBV6-2 or TRBV6-3 to TRBJ2-3; the D gene could be TRBD1 or TRBD2 (6 bases each). The sequenced sample was PBMCs, obtained at follow-up. CDR3 loop: CASSYSSGGNTDTQYF. The CDR3 DNA sequence: TGTGCCAGCAGTTACTCTTCCGGGGGCAACACAGATACGCAGTATTTT.